One sample yielded the 17 T cell receptor beta chains listed below, sequenced in a study of blood T cell repertoires in COVID-19. Clones were sequenced by immunoSEQ multiplex PCR, and TCRdb holds only the in-frame ones, with some missing. The sample contains fewer than 200,000 clones, 80% to 90% of which appear only once. The sample was peripheral blood. These receptors were collected from a woman in her sixties or seventies who had recovered from COVID-19.

The chain has TRBV5-1 and TRBJ1-2; 8 bases are a match to TRBD1. Germline CDR1 is SGHRS and CDR2 is YFSETQ. The CDR3 contains 17 residues. Trimming took 3 bases from V and 6 from J; bases not matched to a gene: 16. The CDR3: CASSSLGAVTGGDGYTF. As DNA, the CDR3 is TGCGCCAGCAGCTCCTTAGGAGCGGTAACAGGGGGTGATGGCTACACCTTC.

The chain couples TRBV4-3 to TRBJ2-7; 7 bases are shared with TRBD1. J gave up 2 bases and V 2 bases, and 3 bases lay outside the gene matches. Looked up from germline, CDR1 is LGHNA and CDR2 is YSLEER. This CDR3 region has 14 residues. The CDR3 loop reads CASSQSTGPYEQYF. The CDR3 DNA follows: TGCGCCAGCAGCCAATCGACAGGGCCCTACGAGCAGTACTTC.

The chain joins TRBV6-5 to TRBJ2-1; D is ambiguous. Per the germline V gene, CDR1 is MNHEY and CDR2 is SVGAGI. V lost 5 bases and J lost 2, with 13 bases in between. The CDR3 is 15 residues long. In DNA, the CDR3 is TGTGCCAGCAGTCTCCTCCTCGAGCCCTACAATGAGCAGTTCTTC. Translation gives CASSLLLEPYNEQFF.

The CDR3 sequence: CASSGGQESYYGYTF. For the CDR3, the DNA is TGTGCCAGCAGCGGGGGACAGGAGAGCTACTATGGCTACACCTTC. V is TRBV3-1 (or the pseudogene TRBV3-2) and J is TRBJ1-2; 8 bases line up with TRBD1. Germline CDR1 reads LGHDT; CDR2 reads YNNKEL (reference sequence). V trimming: 5 bases; J trimming: 3 bases; junction bases outside the gene matches: 8. The CDR3 loop spans 15 amino acids.

The chain has TRBV27 and TRBJ1-1; D gene ambiguous. The CDR3 sequence is 10 residues long. V was pared by 8 bases and J by 3 bases, with 4 bases between. Germline V gene lookup returns CDR1 MNHEY and CDR2 SMNVEV (reference sequence). Here the CDR3 DNA reads TGTGCCAGCGGCTACACTGAAGCTTTCTTT. Translating gives CASGYTEAFF.

The rearrangement uses TRBV5-1 and TRBJ1-4; 10 bases agree with TRBD1. The CDR3 loop spans 16 amino acids. The V and J ends lost 2 bases and 6 bases, in that order; junction bases with no gene match: 7. The germline gives CDR1 SGHRS, CDR2 YFSETQ. The CDR3 DNA sequence: TGCGCCAGCAGCTTTGGAATGGGGACAGGGGATGAAAAACTGTTTTTT. Protein sequence: CASSFGMGTGDEKLFF.

V gene TRBV6-5 combines with J gene TRBJ2-2; a weak D match, TRBD2 (6 bases). V lost 2 bases and J lost 7, with 14 bases in between. The CDR3 sequence is 15 residues long. Germline V CDR1 and CDR2: MNHEY, SVGAGI. CDR3 sequence: CASSYLQLRGGELFF. The CDR3 nucleotides read TGTGCCAGCAGTTACCTACAGTTGCGGGGCGGGGAGCTGTTTTTT.

This chain connects TRBV5-1 to TRBJ2-5; tentative D call: TRBD2 (6 bases). Germline V CDR1 and CDR2: SGHRS, YFSETQ. V lost 3 bases and J 1 base, leaving 13 bases between the germline ends. The CDR3 runs to 15 residues. Here the CDR3 DNA reads TGCGCCAGCAGCTCGGGTTTGGGGGGCCAAGAGACCCAGTACTTC. Amino acids: CASSSGLGGQETQYF. Using reference TRBV5-1 and TRBJ2-5 for the parts outside the CDR3, the full variable domain is KAGVTQTPRYLIKTRGQQVTLSCSPISGHRSVSWYQQTPGQGLQFLFEYFSETQRNKGNFPGRFSGRQFSNSRSEMNVSTLELGDSALYLCASSSGLGGQETQYFGPGTRLLVL.

The chain joins TRBV19 to TRBJ1-4, with TRBD1 matching 9 bases. With 5 bases clipped from V and 8 bases from J, the junction kept 9 bases outside the gene matches. Germline CDR1 is LNHDA and CDR2 is SQIVND (reference sequence). The CDR3 totals 15 residues. The CDR3 loop reads CASSPSDRGNEKLFF. The CDR3 coding sequence is TGTGCCAGTAGTCCGTCGGACAGGGGCAACGAAAAACTGTTTTTT.

The chain couples TRBV5-1 to TRBJ1-2; 7 bases match TRBD1. The CDR3 is made up of 15 amino acids. Losses at the gene ends were 0 bases for V and 0 bases for J; bases not matched to a gene: 2. From germline, CDR1 is SGHRS and CDR2 YFSETQ. Written as DNA, the CDR3 is TGCGCCAGCAGCTTGGGGGACAGTGCTAACTATGGCTACACCTTC. This sequence encodes CASSLGDSANYGYTF. Full variable domain (outside the CDR3, taken from reference TRBV5-1 and TRBJ1-2): KAGVTQTPRYLIKTRGQQVTLSCSPISGHRSVSWYQQTPGQGLQFLFEYFSETQRNKGNFPGRFSGRQFSNSRSEMNVSTLELGDSALYLCASSLGDSANYGYTFGSGTRLTVV.

In DNA, the CDR3 is TGTGCCAGCAGTACCCGAGCGGCCGGGGATACGCAGTATTTT. It yields the protein CASSTRAAGDTQYF. V usage is TRBV6-5 and J usage is TRBJ2-3; the D gene is possibly TRBD2 (5 bases). From germline, CDR1 is MNHEY and CDR2 SVGAGI. V was shortened by 5 bases and J by 6 bases, with 15 bases between the two germline ends. The CDR3 extends over 14 amino acids.

This sequence joins TRBV27 and TRBJ2-6, with D tentatively TRBD1 (6 bases). Germline assignment: CDR1 MNHEY and CDR2 SMNVEV (reference sequence). V dropped 3 bases and J dropped 4 bases, with 10 bases sitting between them. This CDR3 contains 15 residues. CDR3 sequence: CASSFQGLGANVLTF. The CDR3 DNA sequence: TGTGCCAGCAGTTTCCAGGGGTTGGGGGCCAACGTCCTGACTTTC.

The genes are TRBV6-2 or TRBV6-3 and TRBJ2-7; 9 bases are a match to TRBD1. Trimming took 6 bases from V and 4 from J; bases not matched to a gene: 10. The V gene's germline CDR1 is MNHEY and CDR2 SVGEGT. The CDR3 loop spans 15 amino acids. CDR3 nucleotides: TGTGCCAGCAGCCTTGACCGGGACAGGGAGTACGAGCAGTACTTC. The encoded protein is CASSLDRDREYEQYF.

The rearrangement joins TRBV5-1 to TRBJ2-1; 9 nucleotides agree with TRBD2. The trim removed 1 base at V and 8 bases at J, leaving 10 bases unmatched. Germline loops: CDR1 SGHRS, CDR2 YFSETQ. This CDR3 region has 16 residues. In DNA, the CDR3 is TGCGCCAGCAGCTTGAGCGCGGCGGGGGGGCGAGATGAGCAGTTCTTC. It codes for CASSLSAAGGRDEQFF.

The chain is built from TRBV12-3 or TRBV12-4 and TRBJ1-3; D is undetermined. The CDR3 contains 12 residues. Trimming removed 6 bases at V and 4 bases at J, with 7 bases between. CDR3 loop: CASSRIGNTIYF. Here the CDR3 DNA reads TGTGCCAGCAGCCGTATCGGAAACACCATATATTTT.

V gene TRBV6-5 combines with J gene TRBJ2-1; the D gene is possibly TRBD2 (5 bases). There are 13 residues in the CDR3. Germline V gene lookup returns CDR1 MNHEY and CDR2 SVGAGI. V dropped 6 bases and J dropped 0 bases, with 6 bases sitting between them. CDR3 amino acids: CASRRVSYNEQFF. CDR3 sequence (DNA): TGTGCCAGCAGGAGGGTCTCCTACAATGAGCAGTTCTTC.

In its sample, this clone was seen once. This chain connects TRBV28 to TRBJ1-2, with D uncertain. Per the germline V gene, CDR1 is MDHEN and CDR2 is SYDVKM. The CDR3 extends over 16 amino acids. Trimming removed 2 bases from V and 0 bases from J, with 13 bases in between. CDR3 region: CASSLNGGRSNYGYTF. In DNA form, the CDR3 reads TGTGCCAGCAGTTTAAACGGCGGCAGATCTAACTATGGCTACACCTTC.